This is a list of T cell receptor beta chains from one sample in a study of early T cells in non-severe SARS-CoV-2 infection. A single record per CDR3 protein comes from TCRdb applying MiXCR to the 5' RACE reads. The sample has 60,000 to 75,000 distinct CDR3 sequences; about an eighth are singletons. Sample: whole blood, taken at baseline. Receptor source: an adult who was a healthcare worker with PCR-confirmed SARS-CoV-2 infection or an uninfected control (not recorded which). Both conserved end residues are part of each CDR3. D genes are given only for firm matches. Not all rows give a size; the values are once, few, many and, for expanded clones, a class.

J gene	clone size	D gene	V gene	CDR3 DNA	CDR3 protein
TRBJ2-4	.	.	TRBV5-1	TGCGCCAGCAGCTTGAGGCCCTCGGAAGCCAAAAACATTCAGTACTTC	CASSLRPSEAKNIQYF
TRBJ2-2	few	.	TRBV2	TGTGCCAGCCATCGAGACGGGGAGCTGTTTTTT	CASHRDGELFF
TRBJ2-1	.	TRBD2	TRBV5-4	TGTGTCAGCAGCACCCCACTAGCGGGAGGATACAATGAGCAGTTCTTC	CVSSTPLAGGYNEQFF
TRBJ2-5	.	.	TRBV7-6	TGTGCCAGCAGCTTAAGTGCGGAGACCCAGTACTTC	CASSLSAETQYF
TRBJ2-7	few	TRBD1	TRBV7-2	TGTGCCAGCAGCTTAGTAGGGACAGGGATACACGAGCAGTACTTC	CASSLVGTGIHEQYF
TRBJ1-6	many	.	TRBV5-1	TGCGCCAGCAGCCCGGGGGTATTGACAGCAAATTCACCCCTCCACTTT	CASSPGVLTANSPLHF
TRBJ2-2	.	.	TRBV11-2	TGTGCCAGCCGCCGGATAACGAACACCGGGGAGCTGTTTTTT	CASRRITNTGELFF
TRBJ2-3	.	.	TRBV12-3/TRBV12-4	TGTGCCAGCAGTTTAGGCAGGGGGGCAGATACGCAGTATTTT	CASSLGRGADTQYF
TRBJ1-4	.	.	TRBV5-4	TGTGCCAGCAGAAACAGGGTTGGTTTTGCAACTAATGAAAAACTGTTTTTT	CASRNRVGFATNEKLFF
TRBJ2-6	many	.	TRBV13	TGTGCCAGCGGTCCGACAGCGTCCCTCTCTGGGGCCAACGTCCTGACTTTC	CASGPTASLSGANVLTF
TRBJ1-1	few	TRBD1	TRBV7-2	TGTGCCAGCAGCTTAGGCAGGGGGTCCACTGAAGCTTTCTTT	CASSLGRGSTEAFF
TRBJ2-7	few	TRBD1	TRBV6-2/TRBV6-3	TGTGCCAGCACCCACAGGGGATGGGGCAAAGGGGCTGACGAGCAGTACTTC	CASTHRGWGKGADEQYF
TRBJ2-5	many	.	TRBV18	TGTGCCAGCTCACCCCAGCGGGCGGTTACCCAAGAGACCCAGTACTTC	CASSPQRAVTQETQYF
TRBJ1-4	few	TRBD1	TRBV7-8	TGTGCCAGCAGCCGGGACAGGGTGGAGGAAAAACTGTTTTTT	CASSRDRVEEKLFF
TRBJ1-3	many	.	TRBV12-3/TRBV12-4	TGTGCCAGCAGGCCCGACAGGCCCTCTGGAAACACCATATATTTT	CASRPDRPSGNTIYF
TRBJ2-5	many	.	TRBV29-1	TGCAGCGTGGGTCCGGCAGGTGAAGAGACCCAGTACTTC	CSVGPAGEETQYF
TRBJ2-7	few	TRBD2	TRBV10-3	TGTGCCATCACTTCGGGACTAAATCTCTCCTACGAGCAGTACTTC	CAITSGLNLSYEQYF
TRBJ1-5	.	.	TRBV7-2	TGTGCCAGCAGCTTACGGGGGGGCGGCAATCAGCCCCAGCATTTT	CASSLRGGGNQPQHF
TRBJ2-5	few	.	TRBV11-2	TGTGCCAGCAGCTTAGTCCACCGGCCGGAGACCCAGTACTTC	CASSLVHRPETQYF